The text below deals with one T cell receptor beta chain. Profiled with immunoSEQ multiplex PCR; TCRdb holds only in-frame clones, not every one. The sample lists about 150,000 clones; roughly 94% were seen once. The junction had 5 bases not matched to a gene; V was cut back by 4 bases and J by 7 bases. The CDR3 totals 14 residues. Looked up from germline, CDR1 is WNHNN and CDR2 is SYGVQD (reference sequence). This entry belongs to a study of control samples from healthy donors and cancer patients. This clonotype originated in a woman aged 18 to 35 in good health. Source material: blood. The chain carries TRBV10-1 and TRBJ2-1, with 9 positions matching TRBD2. For the CDR3, the DNA is TGCGCCAGCAGTGCTAGGGGACTAGCTAATGAGCAGTTCTTC. Its protein product is CASSARGLANEQFF.